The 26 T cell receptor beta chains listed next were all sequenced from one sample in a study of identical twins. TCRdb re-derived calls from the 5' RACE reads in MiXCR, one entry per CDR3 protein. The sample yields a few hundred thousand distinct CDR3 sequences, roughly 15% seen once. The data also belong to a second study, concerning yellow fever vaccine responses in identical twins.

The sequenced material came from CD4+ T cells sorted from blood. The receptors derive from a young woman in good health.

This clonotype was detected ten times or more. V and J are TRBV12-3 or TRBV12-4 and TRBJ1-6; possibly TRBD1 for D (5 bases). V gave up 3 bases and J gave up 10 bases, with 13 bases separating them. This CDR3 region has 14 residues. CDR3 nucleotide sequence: TGTGCCAGCAGTTTCTCAGGGTTAGGCTCACCCCTCCACTTT. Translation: CASSFSGLGSPLHF.

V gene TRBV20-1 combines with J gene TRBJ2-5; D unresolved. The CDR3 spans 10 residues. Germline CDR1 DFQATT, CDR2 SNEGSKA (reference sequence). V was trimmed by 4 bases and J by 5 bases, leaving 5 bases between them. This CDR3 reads CSAITETQYF. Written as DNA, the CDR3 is TGCAGTGCTATTACGGAGACCCAGTACTTC.

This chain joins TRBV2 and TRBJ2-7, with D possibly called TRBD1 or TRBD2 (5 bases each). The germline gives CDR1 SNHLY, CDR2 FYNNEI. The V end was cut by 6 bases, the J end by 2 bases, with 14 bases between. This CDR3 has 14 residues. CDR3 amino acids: CASRTRDGAYEQYF. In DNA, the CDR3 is TGTGCCAGCAGGACCCGGGACGGAGCCTACGAGCAGTACTTC. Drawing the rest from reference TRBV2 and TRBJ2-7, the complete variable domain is EPEVTQTPSHQVTQMGQEVILRCVPISNHLYFYWYRQILGQKVEFLVSFYNNEISEKSEIFDDQFSVERPDGSNFTLKIRSTKLEDSAMYFCASRTRDGAYEQYFGPGTRLTVT.

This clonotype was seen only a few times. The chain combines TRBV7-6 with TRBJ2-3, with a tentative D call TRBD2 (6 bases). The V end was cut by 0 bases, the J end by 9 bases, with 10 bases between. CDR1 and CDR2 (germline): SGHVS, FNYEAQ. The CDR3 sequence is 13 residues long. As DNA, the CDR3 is TGTGCCAGCAGCTTAGCGCAGGAGGGAACGCAGTATTTT. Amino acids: CASSLAQEGTQYF.

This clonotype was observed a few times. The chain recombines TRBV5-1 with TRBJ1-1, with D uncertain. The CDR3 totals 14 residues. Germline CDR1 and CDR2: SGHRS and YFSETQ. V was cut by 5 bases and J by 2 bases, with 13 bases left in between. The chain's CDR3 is CASRPGRTNTEAFF. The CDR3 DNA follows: TGCGCCAGCAGGCCTGGACGGACCAACACTGAAGCTTTCTTT. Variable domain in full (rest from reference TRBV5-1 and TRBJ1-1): KAGVTQTPRYLIKTRGQQVTLSCSPISGHRSVSWYQQTPGQGLQFLFEYFSETQRNKGNFPGRFSGRQFSNSRSEMNVSTLELGDSALYLCASRPGRTNTEAFFGQGTRLTVV.

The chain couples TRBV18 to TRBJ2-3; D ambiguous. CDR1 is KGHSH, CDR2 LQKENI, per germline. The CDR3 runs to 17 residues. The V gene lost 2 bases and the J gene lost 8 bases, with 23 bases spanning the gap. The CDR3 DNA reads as TGTGCCAGCTCACCAGCCACCCACACGGATGCCAGTGGTACGCAGTATTTT. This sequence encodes CASSPATHTDASGTQYF.

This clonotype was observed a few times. CDR3 bases: TGTGCCAGCAGCTTAGCGGCGGGAGGGCGGAGCGAGCAGTACTTC. Translated: CASSLAAGGRSEQYF. The J gene is TRBJ2-7, the V gene TRBV7-2; 9 bases align to TRBD2. V was clipped by 0 bases and J by 6 bases; unmatched bases: 6. This CDR3 contains 15 residues. Per the germline V gene, CDR1 is SGHTA and CDR2 is FQGNSA.

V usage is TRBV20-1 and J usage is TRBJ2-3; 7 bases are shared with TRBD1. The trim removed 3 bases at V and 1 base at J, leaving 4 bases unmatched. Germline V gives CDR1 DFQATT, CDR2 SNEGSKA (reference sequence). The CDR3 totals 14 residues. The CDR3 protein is CSARKGARTDTQYF. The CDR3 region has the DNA TGCAGTGCTAGGAAGGGGGCTCGCACAGATACGCAGTATTTT.

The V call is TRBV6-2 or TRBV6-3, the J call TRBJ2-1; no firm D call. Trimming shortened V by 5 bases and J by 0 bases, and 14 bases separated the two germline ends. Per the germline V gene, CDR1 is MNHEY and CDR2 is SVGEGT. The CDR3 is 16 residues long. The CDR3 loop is CASSPYGRNSYNEQFF. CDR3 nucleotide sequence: TGTGCCAGCAGTCCCTATGGGCGGAACTCCTACAATGAGCAGTTCTTC.

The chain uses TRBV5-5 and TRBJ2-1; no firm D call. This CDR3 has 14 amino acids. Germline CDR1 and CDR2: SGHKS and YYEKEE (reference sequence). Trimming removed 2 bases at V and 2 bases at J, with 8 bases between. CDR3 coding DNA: TGTGCCAGCAGCTTAGCTACAGCCTACAATGAGCAGTTCTTC. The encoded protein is CASSLATAYNEQFF. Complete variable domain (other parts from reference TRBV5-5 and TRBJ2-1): DAGVTQSPTHLIKTRGQQVTLRCSPISGHKSVSWYQQVLGQGPQFIFQYYEKEERGRGNFPDRFSARQFPNYSSELNVNALLLGDSALYLCASSLATAYNEQFFGPGTRLTVL.

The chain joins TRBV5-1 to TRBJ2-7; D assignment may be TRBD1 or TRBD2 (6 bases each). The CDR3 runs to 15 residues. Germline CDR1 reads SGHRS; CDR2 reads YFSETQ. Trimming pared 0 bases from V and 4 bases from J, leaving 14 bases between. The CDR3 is CASSLAPGGTYEQYV. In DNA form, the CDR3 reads TGCGCCAGCAGCTTGGCCCCCGGGGGCACGTACGAGCAGTACGTC.

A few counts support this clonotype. CDR3: CSVVGGVRETQYF. CDR3 bases: TGCAGCGTTGTGGGAGGGGTTCGGGAGACCCAGTACTTC. V gene TRBV29-1 combines with J gene TRBJ2-5; TRBD2 matches at 7 bases. The J segment lost 5 bases and the V segment lost 4 bases, leaving 7 bases of the junction unmatched. Germline V gives CDR1 SQVTM, CDR2 ANQGSEA. The CDR3 has 13 residues.

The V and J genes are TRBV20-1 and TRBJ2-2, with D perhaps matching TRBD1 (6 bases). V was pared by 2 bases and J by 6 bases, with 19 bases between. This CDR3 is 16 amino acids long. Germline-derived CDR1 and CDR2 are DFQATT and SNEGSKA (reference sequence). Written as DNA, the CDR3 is TGCAGTGCTAGAACACGCCCTGGGGCAGGGGCCGGGGAGCTGTTTTTT. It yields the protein CSARTRPGAGAGELFF.

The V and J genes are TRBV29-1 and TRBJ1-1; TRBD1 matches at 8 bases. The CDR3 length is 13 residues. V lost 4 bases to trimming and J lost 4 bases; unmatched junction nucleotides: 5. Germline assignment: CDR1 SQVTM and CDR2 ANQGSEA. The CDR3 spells CSVVQGAITEAFF. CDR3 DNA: TGCAGCGTTGTTCAGGGGGCGATCACTGAAGCTTTCTTT.

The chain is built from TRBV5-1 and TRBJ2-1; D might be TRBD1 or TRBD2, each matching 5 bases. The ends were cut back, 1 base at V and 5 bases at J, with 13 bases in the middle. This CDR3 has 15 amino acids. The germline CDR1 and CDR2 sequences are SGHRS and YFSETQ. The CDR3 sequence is CASSLTGTNNNEQFF. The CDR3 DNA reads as TGCGCCAGCAGCTTGACCGGGACGAACAACAATGAGCAGTTCTTC.

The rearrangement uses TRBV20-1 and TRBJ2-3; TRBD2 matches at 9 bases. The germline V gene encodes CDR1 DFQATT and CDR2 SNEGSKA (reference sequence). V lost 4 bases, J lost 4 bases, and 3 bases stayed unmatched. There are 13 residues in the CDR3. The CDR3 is CSANSGSPDTQYF. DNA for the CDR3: TGCAGTGCTAATAGCGGGAGTCCAGATACGCAGTATTTT.

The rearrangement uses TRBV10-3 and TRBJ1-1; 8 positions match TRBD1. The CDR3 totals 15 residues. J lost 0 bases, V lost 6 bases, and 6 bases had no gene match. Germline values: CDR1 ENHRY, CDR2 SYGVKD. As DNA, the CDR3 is TGTGCCATCAGCCGGACAGGGAATATGAACACTGAAGCTTTCTTT. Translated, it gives CAISRTGNMNTEAFF.

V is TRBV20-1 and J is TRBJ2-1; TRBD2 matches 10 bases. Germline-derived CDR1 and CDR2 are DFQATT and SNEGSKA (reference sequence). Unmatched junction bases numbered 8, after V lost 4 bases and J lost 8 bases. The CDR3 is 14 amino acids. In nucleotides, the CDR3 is TGCAGTGCTAAGAGCGGGGGGGCCCTGCATGAGCAGTTCTTC. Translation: CSAKSGGALHEQFF.

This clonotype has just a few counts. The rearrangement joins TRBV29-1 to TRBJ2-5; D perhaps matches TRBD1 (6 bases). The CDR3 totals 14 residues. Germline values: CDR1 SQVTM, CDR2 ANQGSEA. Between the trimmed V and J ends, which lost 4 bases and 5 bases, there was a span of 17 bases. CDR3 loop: CSVVRGSVSETQYF. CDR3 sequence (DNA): TGCAGCGTTGTTAGGGGGAGTGTTTCCGAGACCCAGTACTTC.

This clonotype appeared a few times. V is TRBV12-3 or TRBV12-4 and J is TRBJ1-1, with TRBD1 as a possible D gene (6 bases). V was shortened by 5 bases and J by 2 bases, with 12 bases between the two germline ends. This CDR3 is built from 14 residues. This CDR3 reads CASSVTGRNTEAFF. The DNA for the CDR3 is TGTGCCAGCAGTGTAACAGGGCGAAACACTGAAGCTTTCTTT.

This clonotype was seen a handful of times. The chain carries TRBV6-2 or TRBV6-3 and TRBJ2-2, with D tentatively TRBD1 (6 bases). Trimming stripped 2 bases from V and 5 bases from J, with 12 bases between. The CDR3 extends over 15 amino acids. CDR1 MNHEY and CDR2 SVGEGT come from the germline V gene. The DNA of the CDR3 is TGTGCCAGCAGTTACCTCGGACAGTGGACCGGGGAGCTGTTTTTT. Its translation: CASSYLGQWTGELFF.

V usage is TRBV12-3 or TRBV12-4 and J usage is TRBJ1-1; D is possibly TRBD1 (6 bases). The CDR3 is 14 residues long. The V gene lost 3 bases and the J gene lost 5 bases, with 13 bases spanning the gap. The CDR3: CASSFRQGNTEAFF. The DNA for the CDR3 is TGTGCCAGCAGTTTTCGTCAGGGGAATACTGAAGCTTTCTTT.

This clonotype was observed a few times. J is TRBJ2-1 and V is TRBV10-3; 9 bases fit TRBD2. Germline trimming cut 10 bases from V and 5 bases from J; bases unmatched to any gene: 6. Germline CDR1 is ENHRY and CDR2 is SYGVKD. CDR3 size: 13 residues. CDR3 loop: CASSGLADNEQFF. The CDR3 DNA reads TGTGCCAGCTCGGGACTAGCCGACAATGAGCAGTTCTTC.

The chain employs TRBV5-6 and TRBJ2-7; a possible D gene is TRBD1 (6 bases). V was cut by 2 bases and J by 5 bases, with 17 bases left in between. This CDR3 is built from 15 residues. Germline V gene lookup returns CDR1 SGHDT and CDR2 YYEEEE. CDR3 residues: CASSFTGTKKDEQYF. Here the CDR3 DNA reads TGTGCCAGCAGCTTTACCGGGACAAAAAAGGACGAGCAGTACTTC.

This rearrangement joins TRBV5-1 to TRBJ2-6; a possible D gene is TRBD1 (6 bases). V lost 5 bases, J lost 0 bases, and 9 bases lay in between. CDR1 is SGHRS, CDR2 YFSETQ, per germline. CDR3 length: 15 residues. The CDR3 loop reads CASRDSPSGANVLTF. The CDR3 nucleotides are TGCGCCAGCAGGGACAGCCCCTCTGGGGCCAACGTCCTGACTTTC. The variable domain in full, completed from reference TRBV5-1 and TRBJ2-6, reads KAGVTQTPRYLIKTRGQQVTLSCSPISGHRSVSWYQQTPGQGLQFLFEYFSETQRNKGNFPGRFSGRQFSNSRSEMNVSTLELGDSALYLCASRDSPSGANVLTFGAGSRLTVL.

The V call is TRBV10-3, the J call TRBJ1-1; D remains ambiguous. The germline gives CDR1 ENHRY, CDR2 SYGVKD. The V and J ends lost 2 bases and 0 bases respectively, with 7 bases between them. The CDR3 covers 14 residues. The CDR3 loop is CAISETEMNTEAFF. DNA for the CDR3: TGTGCCATCAGTGAGACGGAGATGAACACTGAAGCTTTCTTT.